This TCR beta chain was found in a study of blood T cell repertoires in COVID-19. From germline, CDR1 is ENHRY and CDR2 SYGVKD. This CDR3 region has 13 residues. Trimming cost V 4 bases and J 5 bases; bases outside gene matches: 2. Method: immunoSEQ multiplex PCR; TCRdb's copy keeps in-frame clones and lacks some. The table shows about 160,000 clones, with approximately 80% occurring only once. This receptor was taken from a woman over 75 with acute or convalescent COVID-19. J is TRBJ1-2 and V is TRBV10-3, with 9 bases matching TRBD1. Sequencing was done on a sample of peripheral blood. The CDR3 sequence is CAISADRGYGYTF. The CDR3 coding sequence is TGTGCCATCAGTGCCGACAGGGGGTATGGCTACACCTTC.